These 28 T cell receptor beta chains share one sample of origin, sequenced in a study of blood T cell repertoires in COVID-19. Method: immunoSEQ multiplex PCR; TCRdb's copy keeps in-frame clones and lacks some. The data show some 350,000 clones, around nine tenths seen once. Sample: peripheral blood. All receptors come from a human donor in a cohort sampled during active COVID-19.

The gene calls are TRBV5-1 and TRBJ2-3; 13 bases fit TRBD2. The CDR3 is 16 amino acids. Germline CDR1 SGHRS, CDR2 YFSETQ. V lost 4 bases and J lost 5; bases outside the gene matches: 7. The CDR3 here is CASSRGTSGEVDTQYF. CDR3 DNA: TGCGCCAGCAGCCGAGGGACTAGCGGGGAGGTAGATACGCAGTATTTT. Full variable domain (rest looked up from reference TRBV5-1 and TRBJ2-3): KAGVTQTPRYLIKTRGQQVTLSCSPISGHRSVSWYQQTPGQGLQFLFEYFSETQRNKGNFPGRFSGRQFSNSRSEMNVSTLELGDSALYLCASSRGTSGEVDTQYFGPGTRLTVL.

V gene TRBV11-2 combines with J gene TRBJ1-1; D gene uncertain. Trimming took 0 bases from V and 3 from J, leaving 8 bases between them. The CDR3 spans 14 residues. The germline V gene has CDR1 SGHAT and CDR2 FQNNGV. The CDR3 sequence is CASSLDLSYTEAFF. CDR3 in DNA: TGTGCCAGCAGCTTAGATCTATCGTACACTGAAGCTTTCTTT.

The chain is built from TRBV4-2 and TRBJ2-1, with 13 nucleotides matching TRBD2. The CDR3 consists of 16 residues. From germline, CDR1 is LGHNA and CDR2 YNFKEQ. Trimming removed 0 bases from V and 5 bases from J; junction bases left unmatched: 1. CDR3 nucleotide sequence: TGTGCCAGCAGCCAAGAAGGGACTAGCGGGAACAATGAGCAGTTCTTC. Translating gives CASSQEGTSGNNEQFF.

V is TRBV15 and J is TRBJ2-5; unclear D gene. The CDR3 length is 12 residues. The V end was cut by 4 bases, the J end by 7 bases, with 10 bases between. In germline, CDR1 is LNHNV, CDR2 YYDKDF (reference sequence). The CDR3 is CATSTTSGTQYF. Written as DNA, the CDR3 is TGTGCCACCAGCACCACCTCGGGGACCCAGTACTTC.

The CDR3 sequence is CASSPWGTGLDKTDTQYF. The CDR3 bases are TGTGCCAGCAGTCCCTGGGGGACAGGGCTTGACAAGACAGATACGCAGTATTTT. This chain links TRBV28 with TRBJ2-3; 9 bases agree with TRBD1. Unmatched junction bases numbered 15, after V lost 5 bases and J lost 3 bases. In germline, CDR1 is MDHEN, CDR2 SYDVKM. The CDR3 consists of 18 residues.

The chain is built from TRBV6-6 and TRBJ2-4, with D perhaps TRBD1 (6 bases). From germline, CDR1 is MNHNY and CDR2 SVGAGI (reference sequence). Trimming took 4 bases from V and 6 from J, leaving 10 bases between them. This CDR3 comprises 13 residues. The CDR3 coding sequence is TGTGCCAGCAGTTGGACAGTCCCAAACATTCAGTACTTC. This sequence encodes CASSWTVPNIQYF.

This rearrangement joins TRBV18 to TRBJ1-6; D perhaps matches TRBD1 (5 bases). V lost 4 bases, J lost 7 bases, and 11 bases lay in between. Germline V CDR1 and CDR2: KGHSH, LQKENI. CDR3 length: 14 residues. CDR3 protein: CASSLTVENSPLHF. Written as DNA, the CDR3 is TGTGCCAGCTCACTGACAGTAGAGAATTCACCCCTCCACTTT.

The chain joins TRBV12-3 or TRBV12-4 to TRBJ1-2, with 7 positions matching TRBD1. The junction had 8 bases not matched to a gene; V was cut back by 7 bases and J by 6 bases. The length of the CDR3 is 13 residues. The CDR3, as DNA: TGTGCCAGCATCTACAGGGGAATGGATGGCTACACCTTC. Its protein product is CASIYRGMDGYTF.

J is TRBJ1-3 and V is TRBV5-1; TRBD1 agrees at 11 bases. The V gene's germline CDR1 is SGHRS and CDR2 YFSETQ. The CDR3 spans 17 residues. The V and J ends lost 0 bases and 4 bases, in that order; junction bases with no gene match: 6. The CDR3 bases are TGCGCCAGCAGCTTGGACGGACAGGGGGCTGAAGGAAACACCATATATTTT. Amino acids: CASSLDGQGAEGNTIYF.

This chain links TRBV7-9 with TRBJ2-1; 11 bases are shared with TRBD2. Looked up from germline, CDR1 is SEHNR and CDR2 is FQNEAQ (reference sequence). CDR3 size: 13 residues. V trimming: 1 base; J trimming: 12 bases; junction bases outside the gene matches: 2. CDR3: CASSLGLAGRQFF. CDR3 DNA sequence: TGTGCCAGCAGCTTAGGACTAGCGGGGAGGCAGTTCTTC.

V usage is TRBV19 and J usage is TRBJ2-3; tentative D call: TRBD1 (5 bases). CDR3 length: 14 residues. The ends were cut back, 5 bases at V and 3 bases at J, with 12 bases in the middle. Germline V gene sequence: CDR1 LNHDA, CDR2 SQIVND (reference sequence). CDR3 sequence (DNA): TGTGCCAGTAGTGAAGGCAGGGTAACAGATACGCAGTATTTT. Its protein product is CASSEGRVTDTQYF.

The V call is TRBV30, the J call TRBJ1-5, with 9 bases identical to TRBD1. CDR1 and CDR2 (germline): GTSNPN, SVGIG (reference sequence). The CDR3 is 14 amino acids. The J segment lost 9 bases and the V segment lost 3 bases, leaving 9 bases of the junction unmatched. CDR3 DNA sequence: TGTGCCTGGAGCGAAGGGACAGGGCTTTGGCCCCAGCATTTT. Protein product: CAWSEGTGLWPQHF.

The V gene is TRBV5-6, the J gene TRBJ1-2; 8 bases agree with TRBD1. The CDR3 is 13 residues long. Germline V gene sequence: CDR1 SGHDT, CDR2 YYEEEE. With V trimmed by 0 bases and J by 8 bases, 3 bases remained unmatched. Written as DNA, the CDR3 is TGTGCCAGCAGCTTGGGGACAGGGATAGGCTACACCTTC. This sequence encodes CASSLGTGIGYTF. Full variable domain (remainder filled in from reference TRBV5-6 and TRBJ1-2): DAGVTQSPTHLIKTRGQQVTLRCSPKSGHDTVSWYQQALGQGPQFIFQYYEEEERQRGNFPDRFSGHQFPNYSSELNVNALLLGDSALYLCASSLGTGIGYTFGSGTRLTVV.

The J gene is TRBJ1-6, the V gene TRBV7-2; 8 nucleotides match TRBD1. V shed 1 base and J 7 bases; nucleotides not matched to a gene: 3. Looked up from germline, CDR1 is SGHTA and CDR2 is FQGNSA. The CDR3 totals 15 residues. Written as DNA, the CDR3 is TGTGCCAGCAGCTTAGGAGGGACAGGAAATTCACCCCTCCACTTT. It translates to CASSLGGTGNSPLHF.

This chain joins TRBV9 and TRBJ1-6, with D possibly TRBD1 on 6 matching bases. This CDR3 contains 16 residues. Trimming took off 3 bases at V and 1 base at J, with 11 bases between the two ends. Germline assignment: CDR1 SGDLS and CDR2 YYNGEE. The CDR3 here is CASSEGVRSYNSPLHF. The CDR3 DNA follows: TGTGCCAGCAGCGAGGGGGTGAGGTCCTATAATTCACCCCTCCACTTT.

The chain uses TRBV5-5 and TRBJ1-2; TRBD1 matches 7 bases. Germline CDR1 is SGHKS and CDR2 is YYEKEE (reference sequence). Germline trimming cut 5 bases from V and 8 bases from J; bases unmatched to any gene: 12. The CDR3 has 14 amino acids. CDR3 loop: CASRLDRVSGGYTF. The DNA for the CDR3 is TGTGCCAGCAGACTCGACAGGGTATCGGGCGGCTACACCTTC. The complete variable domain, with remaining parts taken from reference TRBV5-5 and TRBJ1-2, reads DAGVTQSPTHLIKTRGQQVTLRCSPISGHKSVSWYQQVLGQGPQFIFQYYEKEERGRGNFPDRFSARQFPNYSSELNVNALLLGDSALYLCASRLDRVSGGYTFGSGTRLTVV.

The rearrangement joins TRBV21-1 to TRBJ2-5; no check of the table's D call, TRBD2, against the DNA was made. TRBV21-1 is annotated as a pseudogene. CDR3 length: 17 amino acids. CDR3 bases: TGTGCCAGCAAGCCTAGGAGGGGGGGACCTGGGCAAGAGACCCAGTACTTC. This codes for CASKPRRGGPGQETQYF.

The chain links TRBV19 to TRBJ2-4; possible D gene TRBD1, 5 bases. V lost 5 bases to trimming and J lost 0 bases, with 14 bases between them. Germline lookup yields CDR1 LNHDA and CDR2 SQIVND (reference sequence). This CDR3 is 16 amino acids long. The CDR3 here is CASSPWTLLAKNIQYF. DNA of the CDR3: TGTGCCAGTAGTCCTTGGACATTACTAGCCAAAAACATTCAGTACTTC.

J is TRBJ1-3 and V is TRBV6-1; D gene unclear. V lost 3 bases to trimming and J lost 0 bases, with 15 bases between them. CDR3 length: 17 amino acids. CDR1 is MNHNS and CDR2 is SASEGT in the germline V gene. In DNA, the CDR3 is TGTGCCAGCAGTGATGCCGGGGAGGCCCACTCTGGAAACACCATATATTTT. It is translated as CASSDAGEAHSGNTIYF.

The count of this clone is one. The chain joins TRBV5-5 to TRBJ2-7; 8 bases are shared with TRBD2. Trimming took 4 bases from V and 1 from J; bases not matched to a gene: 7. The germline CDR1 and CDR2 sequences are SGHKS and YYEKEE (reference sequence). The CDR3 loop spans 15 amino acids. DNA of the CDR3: TGTGCCAGCAGCCCCCGGGGGGGTCTATCCTACGAGCAGTACTTC. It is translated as CASSPRGGLSYEQYF.

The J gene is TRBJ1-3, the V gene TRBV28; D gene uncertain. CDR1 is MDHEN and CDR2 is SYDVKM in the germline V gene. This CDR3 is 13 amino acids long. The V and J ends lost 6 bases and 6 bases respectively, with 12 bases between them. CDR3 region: CASRLGRENTIYF. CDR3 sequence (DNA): TGTGCCAGCAGACTAGGGAGGGAAAACACCATATATTTT.

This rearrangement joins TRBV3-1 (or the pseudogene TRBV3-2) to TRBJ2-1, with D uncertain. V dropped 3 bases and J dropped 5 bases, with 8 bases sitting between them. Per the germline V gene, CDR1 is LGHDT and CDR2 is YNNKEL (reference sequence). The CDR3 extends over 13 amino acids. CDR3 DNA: TGTGCCAGCAGCCACCTTTCTAACAATGAGCAGTTCTTC. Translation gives CASSHLSNNEQFF.

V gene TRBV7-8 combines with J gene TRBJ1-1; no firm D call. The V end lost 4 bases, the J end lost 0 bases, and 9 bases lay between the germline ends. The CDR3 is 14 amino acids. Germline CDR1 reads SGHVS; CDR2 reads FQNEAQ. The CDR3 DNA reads TGTGCCAGCAGCTCCCGACTGATGAACACTGAAGCTTTCTTT. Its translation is CASSSRLMNTEAFF.

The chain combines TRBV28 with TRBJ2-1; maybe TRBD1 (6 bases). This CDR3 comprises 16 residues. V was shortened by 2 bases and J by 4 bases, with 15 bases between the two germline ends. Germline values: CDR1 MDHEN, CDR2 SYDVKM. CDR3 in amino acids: CASSLIGGLGYNEQFF. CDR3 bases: TGTGCCAGCAGTTTAATTGGGGGCCTAGGGTACAATGAGCAGTTCTTC.

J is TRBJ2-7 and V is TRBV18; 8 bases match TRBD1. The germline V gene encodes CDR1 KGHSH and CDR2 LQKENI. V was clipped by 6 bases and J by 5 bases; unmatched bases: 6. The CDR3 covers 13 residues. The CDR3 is CASSTGAGDEQYF. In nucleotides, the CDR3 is TGTGCCAGCTCGACAGGGGCAGGGGACGAGCAGTACTTC.

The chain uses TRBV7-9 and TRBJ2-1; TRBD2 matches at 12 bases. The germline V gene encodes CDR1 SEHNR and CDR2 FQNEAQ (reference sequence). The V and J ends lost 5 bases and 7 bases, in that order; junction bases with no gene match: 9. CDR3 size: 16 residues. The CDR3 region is CASSPLAGGPRNEQFF. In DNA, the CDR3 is TGTGCCAGCAGCCCCCTAGCGGGAGGGCCGAGGAATGAGCAGTTCTTC.

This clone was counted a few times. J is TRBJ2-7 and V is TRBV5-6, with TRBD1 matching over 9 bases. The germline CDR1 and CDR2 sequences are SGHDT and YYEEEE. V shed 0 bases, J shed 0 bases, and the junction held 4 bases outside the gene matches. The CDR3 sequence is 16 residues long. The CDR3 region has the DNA TGTGCCAGCAGCTTGGCAGGGACAGGGAGCTCCTACGAGCAGTACTTC. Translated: CASSLAGTGSSYEQYF.

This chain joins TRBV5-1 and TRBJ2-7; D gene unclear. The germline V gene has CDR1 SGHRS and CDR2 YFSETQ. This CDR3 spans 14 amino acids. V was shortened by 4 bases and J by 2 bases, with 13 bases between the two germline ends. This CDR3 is CASSLESQAYEQYF. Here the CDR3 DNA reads TGCGCCAGCAGCCTGGAGTCCCAGGCCTACGAGCAGTACTTC.